This T cell receptor (beta chain) was recovered during a study of cytomegalovirus exposure and HLA in healthy donors. Whole-study results and caveats: Cytomegalovirus status, reportedly, was diagnosed with high specificity and sensitivity by the classifier.

As regards this clone: Its antigen is not known.

Libraries were prepared by immunoSEQ multiplex PCR; TCRdb keeps only in-frame clonotypes and omits some of them. Among fewer than 250,000 clones listed, about 82% were seen once. V was cut by 3 bases and J by 2 bases, with 21 bases left in between. Germline CDR1 is KGHSH and CDR2 is LQKENI. The CDR3 contains 18 residues. Sequenced: PBMCs. This TCR derives from a woman younger than 35 in good health and CMV-seronegative. This rearrangement joins TRBV18 to TRBJ2-3, with D maybe TRBD1 (5 bases). CDR3 in DNA: TGTGCCAGCTCACCGCGCTACTCCCCCGGCAGGGACACAGATACGCAGTATTTT. Its protein product is CASSPRYSPGRDTDTQYF. Supplemented by reference TRBV18 and TRBJ2-3, the full variable domain reads NAGVMQNPRHLVRRRGQEARLRCSPMKGHSHVYWYRQLPEEGLKFMVYLQKENIIDESGMPKERFSAEFPKEGPSILRIQQVVRGDSAAYFCASSPRYSPGRDTDTQYFGPGTRLTVL.